The 20 T cell receptor beta chains below all came from one sample that was sequenced in a study of T cell repertoires in cytomegalovirus infection. Antigen specificity for these receptors is unknown. TCRdb re-called the reads through MiXCR, storing one row per CDR3 protein. The sample has more than 250,000 distinct CDR3 sequences; about 25% are singletons. Sequencing was performed on cultured PBMCs, taken from culture after CMV antigen stimulation. The receptor set was obtained from a human donor in good health (CMV status not recorded). Some clones in this sample may be carry-over from other donors' samples.

This clonotype was seen repeatedly, ten times or more. The chain recombines TRBV7-2 with TRBJ1-2; D gene unclear. V was cut by 1 base and J by 6 bases, with 9 bases left in between. Looked up from germline, CDR1 is SGHTA and CDR2 is FQGNSA. CDR3 length: 13 residues. The CDR3 coding sequence is TGTGCCAGCAGCTTAGGCCCGGCTCATGGCTACACCTTC. Its protein is CASSLGPAHGYTF.

This clonotype was recorded many times. The V call is TRBV7-8, the J call TRBJ2-1, with 10 nucleotides matching TRBD1. J was trimmed by 4 bases and V by 4 bases; bases with no gene match: 4. This CDR3 spans 15 amino acids. Germline V gives CDR1 SGHVS, CDR2 FQNEAQ. Here the CDR3 DNA reads TGTGCCAGCAGCTCCGGACAGGGGGAGTACAATGAGCAGTTCTTC. Translating gives CASSSGQGEYNEQFF.

This clonotype has at least ten counts. V gene TRBV7-2 combines with J gene TRBJ2-1, with 11 bases matching TRBD1. The ends lost 5 bases at V and 6 bases at J; junction bases unmatched: 15. Germline CDR1 reads SGHTA; CDR2 reads FQGNSA. The CDR3 loop spans 18 amino acids. The CDR3 coding sequence is TGTGCCAGCAGCCCCCGGTGGGGACAGGGGGTTTTGAGCAATGAGCAGTTCTTC. This codes for CASSPRWGQGVLSNEQFF.

This clonotype was counted only a few times. This chain links TRBV11-2 with TRBJ2-2; D is perhaps TRBD1 (5 bases). V was trimmed by 6 bases and J by 6 bases, leaving 8 bases between them. The CDR3 is made up of 12 amino acids. CDR1 is SGHAT, CDR2 FQNNGV, per germline. The CDR3 DNA follows: TGTGCCAGCAGGCGCAGGGCCGGGGAGCTGTTTTTT. Amino acid sequence: CASRRRAGELFF.

The genes are TRBV6-6 and TRBJ2-5; D is possibly TRBD2 (6 bases). This CDR3 is built from 14 residues. Trimming took off 0 bases at V and 5 bases at J, with 10 bases between the two ends. Looked up from germline, CDR1 is MNHNY and CDR2 is SVGAGI (reference sequence). CDR3 nucleotide sequence: TGTGCCAGCAGTTACTCTGGCAGCGGGGAGACCCAGTACTTC. Amino acids: CASSYSGSGETQYF.

The rearrangement joins TRBV20-1 to TRBJ2-3, with 10 bases matching TRBD2. Trimming cost V 3 bases and J 1 base; bases outside gene matches: 13. The CDR3 has 18 residues. Per germline, CDR1 DFQATT and CDR2 SNEGSKA (reference sequence). DNA of the CDR3: TGCAGTGCTAGTCTAGCGGGAGAAAGTCGACTGGGCACAGATACGCAGTATTTT. Encoded protein: CSASLAGESRLGTDTQYF.

The rearrangement links TRBV30 to TRBJ1-2; D possibly corresponds to TRBD1 (5 bases). CDR3 length equals 13 residues. CDR1 and CDR2 from the germline V gene are GTSNPN and SVGIG (reference sequence). Trimming stripped 7 bases from V and 4 bases from J, with 16 bases between. The CDR3 is CASPRDGGYGYTF. CDR3 DNA: TGTGCCTCCCCACGGGACGGAGGCTATGGCTACACCTTC.

This clonotype was seen many times. The rearrangement links TRBV12-3 or TRBV12-4 to TRBJ2-3, with 9 bases matching TRBD2. This CDR3 has 15 amino acids. V lost 6 bases to trimming and J lost 2 bases; unmatched junction nucleotides: 6. The CDR3 nucleotides read TGTGCCAGCAGCCCAACTAGCGGGTACACAGATACGCAGTATTTT. Protein: CASSPTSGYTDTQYF.

This rearrangement joins TRBV6-6 to TRBJ2-7; 7 nucleotides agree with TRBD1. Trimming at V came to 7 bases and at J to 7 bases, leaving 13 bases not matched to a gene. Germline lookup yields CDR1 MNHNY and CDR2 SVGAGI (reference sequence). This CDR3 comprises 14 residues. The CDR3: CASTLGTAAIEQYF. CDR3 bases: TGTGCCAGCACCCTGGGGACAGCGGCGATTGAGCAGTACTTC.

The chain carries TRBV4-1 and TRBJ1-6, with 9 bases fitting TRBD1. This CDR3 comprises 14 residues. CDR1 and CDR2 (germline): MGHRA, YSYEKL. The V and J ends lost 2 bases and 9 bases, in that order; junction bases with no gene match: 2. CDR3 nucleotide sequence: TGCGCCAGCAGCCAAACGGACAGGGGTTCACCCCTCCACTTT. Translation: CASSQTDRGSPLHF.

The chain employs TRBV4-1 and TRBJ1-6; tentatively, D is TRBD1 (6 bases). Trimming removed 2 bases at V and 1 base at J, with 15 bases between. The CDR3 loop spans 18 amino acids. Germline values: CDR1 MGHRA, CDR2 YSYEKL. Here the CDR3 reads CASSQIQGSRSYNSPLHF. The CDR3 nucleotides read TGCGCCAGCAGCCAAATACAGGGAAGTAGGTCCTATAATTCACCCCTCCACTTT.

The rearrangement joins TRBV27 to TRBJ2-3; D gene unclear. The V gene lost 3 bases and the J gene lost 2 bases, with 12 bases spanning the gap. Germline CDR1 MNHEY, CDR2 SMNVEV (reference sequence). The CDR3 runs 15 residues. The CDR3 DNA is TGTGCCAGCAGTTTCCTCCTCCCTTACACAGATACGCAGTATTTT. Protein sequence: CASSFLLPYTDTQYF.

This clonotype was observed a few times. The V and J genes are TRBV12-5 and TRBJ2-1; no firm D call. This CDR3 region has 12 residues. Germline V gene sequence: CDR1 LGHNT, CDR2 FRNRAP. V lost 6 bases and J lost 4, with 7 bases in between. The CDR3 sequence is CASGSLYNEQFF. The CDR3 DNA follows: TGTGCTAGTGGCTCCCTATACAATGAGCAGTTCTTC.

This chain uses TRBV5-8 with TRBJ2-2; maybe TRBD1 (5 bases). The CDR3 totals 13 residues. CDR1 and CDR2 (germline): SGHTS, YDEGEE. V lost 6 bases to trimming and J lost 6 bases, with 12 bases between them. The CDR3 loop reads CASTSQGAGELFF. The CDR3 DNA sequence: TGTGCCAGCACCTCCCAGGGCGCCGGGGAGCTGTTTTTT.

This clonotype came up many times. V is TRBV6-1 and J is TRBJ2-5; the D gene is possibly TRBD2 (6 bases). The V gene lost 5 bases and the J gene lost 5 bases, with 18 bases spanning the gap. CDR3 length: 15 residues. Germline V gene lookup returns CDR1 MNHNS and CDR2 SASEGT. CDR3 protein: CASSQGLAGGETQYF. CDR3 sequence (DNA): TGTGCCAGCAGTCAAGGACTTGCCGGAGGGGAGACCCAGTACTTC.

A few counts support this clonotype. The chain uses TRBV29-1 and TRBJ2-7; TRBD2 matches at 9 bases. The germline gives CDR1 SQVTM, CDR2 ANQGSEA. The CDR3 length is 13 residues. In DNA, the CDR3 is TGCAGACGCGGCGGGAGGGGAATCTACGAGCAGTACGTC. Protein product: CRRGGRGIYEQYV.

This clonotype was recorded many times. V and J are TRBV6-2 or TRBV6-3 and TRBJ1-5; 7 bases line up with TRBD1. The V and J ends lost 5 bases and 6 bases, in that order; junction bases with no gene match: 7. The CDR3 is made up of 14 amino acids. Germline V gene lookup returns CDR1 MNHEY and CDR2 SVGEGT. CDR3 protein: CASSGRQGRQPQHF. For the CDR3, the DNA is TGTGCCAGCAGTGGGAGACAGGGACGTCAGCCCCAGCATTTT.

The chain combines TRBV7-2 with TRBJ2-7; TRBD1 or TRBD2 may be the D gene (5 bases each). Germline V gives CDR1 SGHTA, CDR2 FQGNSA. The length of the CDR3 is 14 residues. Trimming cost V 5 bases and J 3 bases, with 14 bases left between them. The chain's CDR3 is CASSSPGRSYEQYF. CDR3 nucleotides: TGTGCCAGCAGCAGCCCGGGACGGAGCTACGAGCAGTACTTC.

This clonotype was found a few times. The chain carries TRBV5-1 and TRBJ2-5, with no clear D. The germline V gene has CDR1 SGHRS and CDR2 YFSETQ. V gave up 4 bases and J gave up 2 bases, with 15 bases separating them. The CDR3 spans 15 residues. The CDR3 reads CASSQSGPLQETQYF. In DNA, the CDR3 is TGCGCCAGCAGCCAATCGGGCCCGCTTCAAGAGACCCAGTACTTC.

This clonotype was picked up a small number of times. The chain links TRBV6-1 to TRBJ1-2; D unresolved. The V gene lost 7 bases and the J gene lost 4 bases, with 13 bases spanning the gap. The CDR3 runs to 13 residues. Per germline, CDR1 MNHNS and CDR2 SASEGT. CDR3 region: CASTLDRSYGYTF. The CDR3 DNA follows: TGTGCCAGCACCCTGGACCGGAGCTATGGCTACACCTTC.